This T cell receptor beta chain was identified during a study of blood T cells in healthy people across ages. CDR1 SQVTM and CDR2 ANQGSEA come from the germline V gene. The CDR3 covers 13 residues. Trimming cost V 4 bases and J 4 bases, with 11 bases left between them. This clonotype was counted a few times. Its target is not known. Regarding the study as a whole: Bulk PBMC profiling left naive and antigen-experienced comparisons inconclusive.

A second PCR, run for roughly 7 to 12 cycles, used a sample-barcoded 5' primer plus a J-beta primer mix. A single record per CDR3 protein comes from TCRdb applying MiXCR to the 5' RACE reads. The sample contains 1.5 million or so distinct CDR3 sequences, 35% to 45% of which appear only once. The chain has TRBV29-1 and TRBJ2-1; D is possibly TRBD1 or TRBD2 (5 bases each). Source material: blood. This TCR was recovered from a woman younger than 30 in good health. CDR3 sequence reads: CSVVVGAYNEQFF. As DNA, the CDR3 is TGCAGCGTTGTCGTCGGGGCGTACAATGAGCAGTTCTTC.